Shown below are 24 T cell receptor beta chains from a single sample sequenced in a study of blood T cells in healthy people across ages. Primers used in a second PCR of about 7 to 12 cycles were a sample-barcoded 5' primer and a J-beta primer mix. TCRdb called the 5' RACE reads again in MiXCR, with one record for every CDR3 protein. The sample holds about 1.6 million distinct CDR3 sequences, about 31% seen once. Sequenced: blood. The receptors shown here come from a woman aged 25 to 39 in good health.

The gene calls are TRBV30 and TRBJ2-5; D remains ambiguous. The germline CDR1 and CDR2 sequences are GTSNPN and SVGIG (reference sequence). There are 13 residues in the CDR3. Trimming pared 2 bases from V and 7 bases from J, leaving 14 bases between. The CDR3 protein is CAWSPGTGGTQYF. Written as DNA, the CDR3 is TGTGCCTGGAGTCCGGGCACGGGTGGGACCCAGTACTTC.

The chain recombines TRBV9 with TRBJ2-5, with D uncertain. The germline V gene has CDR1 SGDLS and CDR2 YYNGEE. The V end was cut by 5 bases, the J end by 2 bases, with 10 bases between. CDR3 length: 13 amino acids. The CDR3 region is CASSAEPQETQYF. The DNA for the CDR3 is TGTGCCAGCAGTGCAGAGCCTCAAGAGACCCAGTACTTC.

This clonotype has only a few counts. V and J are TRBV7-6 and TRBJ1-4; D unclear. There are 15 residues in the CDR3. The germline V gene encodes CDR1 SGHVS and CDR2 FNYEAQ. V was shortened by 1 base and J by 5 bases, with 11 bases between the two germline ends. This CDR3 reads CASSLGSGGNEKLFF. DNA of the CDR3: TGTGCCAGCAGCTTAGGCTCGGGCGGGAATGAAAAACTGTTTTTT. Drawing the rest from reference TRBV7-6 and TRBJ1-4, the complete variable domain is GAGVSQSPRYKVTKRGQDVALRCDPISGHVSLYWYRQALGQGPEFLTYFNYEAQQDKSGLPNDRFSAERPEGSISTLTIQRTEQRDSAMYRCASSLGSGGNEKLFFGSGTQLSVL.

V gene TRBV7-2 combines with J gene TRBJ2-5, with TRBD2 identical over 10 bases. With V trimmed by 4 bases and J by 5 bases, 7 bases remained unmatched. The CDR3 spans 15 residues. Germline V CDR1 and CDR2: SGHTA, FQGNSA. CDR3 in amino acids: CTSSSYSSGSETQYF. The CDR3, as DNA: TGTACCAGCAGCTCCTACTCTAGCGGGAGCGAGACCCAGTACTTC.

This sequence joins TRBV7-8 and TRBJ1-2, with TRBD1 as a possible D gene (5 bases). This CDR3 is built from 14 residues. Germline loops: CDR1 SGHVS, CDR2 FQNEAQ. V was trimmed by 2 bases and J by 8 bases, leaving 15 bases between them. The CDR3 nucleotides are TGTGCCAGCAGCTTAAGCGGAGACGCAGGGGGCTACACCTTC. It yields the protein CASSLSGDAGGYTF. Using reference TRBV7-8 and TRBJ1-2 for the parts outside the CDR3, the full variable domain is GAGVSQSPRYKVAKRGQDVALRCDPISGHVSLFWYQQALGQGPEFLTYFQNEAQLDKSGLPSDRFFAERPEGSVSTLKIQRTQQEDSAVYLCASSLSGDAGGYTFGSGTRLTVV.

Points on this clonotype: Given a much more abundant clone one base away, this may be a read error. The chain is built from TRBV7-3 and TRBJ2-7, with D perhaps matching TRBD1 or TRBD2 (5 bases each). Per germline, CDR1 SGHTA and CDR2 FQGTGA. The CDR3 has 13 amino acids. Between the trimmed V and J ends, which lost 4 bases and 6 bases, there was a span of 13 bases. CDR3 region: CASSSQRGSEQYF. The CDR3 DNA reads as TGTGCCAGCAGCTCCCAACGGGGCTCCGAGCAGTACTTC.

Worth noting for this clonotype: With a much larger clone just one base away, this may be a read error. The chain employs TRBV5-1 and TRBJ2-3; unclear D gene. V was cut by 0 bases and J by 0 bases, with 11 bases left in between. Germline loops: CDR1 SGHRS, CDR2 YFSETQ. This CDR3 has 16 residues. This chain's CDR3 is CASSLGPSYSTDTQYF. DNA for the CDR3: TGCGCCAGCAGCTTGGGCCCAAGCTACAGCACAGATACGCAGTATTTT.

DNA for the CDR3: TGCAGTGCTAGGACAGGGCGCAGCTATGGCTACACCTTC. Amino acids: CSARTGRSYGYTF. The chain uses TRBV20-1 and TRBJ1-2; 7 nucleotides line up with TRBD1. In germline, CDR1 is DFQATT, CDR2 SNEGSKA (reference sequence). V shed 3 bases and J 4 bases; nucleotides not matched to a gene: 5. CDR3 length: 13 amino acids.

This chain joins TRBV28 and TRBJ2-3; 11 bases are a match to TRBD2. V lost 6 bases to trimming and J lost 3 bases; unmatched junction nucleotides: 8. The CDR3 loop spans 16 amino acids. Looked up from germline, CDR1 is MDHEN and CDR2 is SYDVKM. CDR3 residues: CASSALGLAETDTQYF. The CDR3 bases are TGTGCCAGCAGCGCCCTGGGACTAGCGGAAACAGATACGCAGTATTTT.

V usage is TRBV3-1 and J usage is TRBJ2-5; 7 nucleotides align to TRBD2. The CDR3 extends over 15 amino acids. V lost 4 bases to trimming and J lost 5 bases; unmatched junction nucleotides: 10. Germline CDR1 is LGHDT and CDR2 is YNNKEL (reference sequence). The CDR3, as DNA: TGTGCCAGCAGCCCGCTTAGACTAGCACGGGAGACCCAGTACTTC. Translated, it gives CASSPLRLARETQYF.

The chain employs TRBV23-1 and TRBJ2-4, with a tentative D call TRBD1 (5 bases). TRBV23-1 is given ORF status, its function remaining uncertain. The CDR3 extends over 17 amino acids. Trimming removed 1 base from V and 0 bases from J, with 13 bases in between. The CDR3: CASSQYGHHLAKNIQYF. The CDR3, as DNA: TGCGCCAGCAGTCAATATGGACATCATCTAGCCAAAAACATTCAGTACTTC.

This clonotype was picked up a small number of times. The rearrangement uses TRBV11-2 and TRBJ2-5, with D possibly matching TRBD2 (6 bases). Germline values: CDR1 SGHAT, CDR2 FQNNGV. The V gene lost 2 bases and the J gene lost 2 bases, with 15 bases spanning the gap. The CDR3 consists of 16 residues. The CDR3 region is CASSLIAGGKQETQYF. CDR3 nucleotides: TGTGCCAGCAGCTTAATCGCTGGGGGGAAACAAGAGACCCAGTACTTC.

In its sample, this clonotype was seen a few times. This rearrangement joins TRBV29-1 to TRBJ1-1; D is possibly TRBD1 (6 bases). Trimming left V 6 bases short and J 5 bases short, with 16 bases between. CDR1 SQVTM and CDR2 ANQGSEA come from the germline V gene. The CDR3 consists of 13 residues. CDR3 residues: CSVPGGGGTEAFF. Here the CDR3 DNA reads TGCAGCGTCCCTGGAGGGGGTGGAACTGAAGCTTTCTTT.

This clonotype was picked up a small number of times. Written as DNA, the CDR3 is TGCGCCAGCAGCCAAGACGGAGTCTCCTATAATTCACCCCTCCACTTT. It codes for CASSQDGVSYNSPLHF. The chain combines TRBV4-1 with TRBJ1-6; unclear D gene. The CDR3 totals 16 residues. Germline loops: CDR1 MGHRA, CDR2 YSYEKL. Between the trimmed V and J ends, which lost 0 bases and 0 bases, there was a span of 6 bases.

The chain has TRBV4-1 and TRBJ2-1; 8 bases are a match to TRBD2. The J segment lost 8 bases and the V segment lost 1 base, leaving 19 bases of the junction unmatched. Germline V gene data show CDR1 as MGHRA and CDR2 as YSYEKL. This CDR3 has 19 residues. Written as DNA, the CDR3 is TGCGCCAGCAGCCAAGGCTCGTTGGGTCGGGGGGGCCTGACTGATGAGCAGTTCTTC. Its translation is CASSQGSLGRGGLTDEQFF.

This clonotype occurred a few times. V is TRBV6-5 and J is TRBJ2-1; D is perhaps TRBD1 (5 bases). This CDR3 is built from 12 residues. Deletions cut 2 bases from V and 8 bases from J, with 7 bases between. Germline assignment: CDR1 MNHEY and CDR2 SVGAGI. CDR3 protein: CASSYGHYEQFF. CDR3 sequence (DNA): TGTGCCAGCAGTTACGGACACTATGAGCAGTTCTTC.

As to this clonotype: A much larger clone lies a single base off, so this may be a read error. V is TRBV10-3 and J is TRBJ1-1, with D perhaps matching TRBD1 (5 bases). The V and J ends lost 6 bases and 7 bases respectively, with 9 bases between them. Germline CDR1 is ENHRY and CDR2 is SYGVKD. The CDR3 runs to 11 residues. CDR3 residues: CAIRGGYEAFF. CDR3 nucleotides: TGTGCCATCAGGGGGGGGTATGAAGCTTTCTTT.

The table lists this clonotype with a few counts. V and J are TRBV10-3 and TRBJ2-1; the match to TRBD2 covers 10 bases. Germline V CDR1 and CDR2: ENHRY, SYGVKD. V lost 6 bases, J lost 10 bases, and 3 bases stayed unmatched. The CDR3 is 12 residues long. This chain's CDR3 is CAIRSSGGEQFF. CDR3 DNA sequence: TGTGCCATCAGGTCTAGCGGGGGCGAGCAGTTCTTC.

The chain couples TRBV3-1 to TRBJ2-5, with D possibly being TRBD1 (6 bases). Between the trimmed V and J ends, which lost 6 bases and 0 bases, there was a span of 14 bases. CDR1 is LGHDT, CDR2 YNNKEL, per germline (reference sequence). The CDR3 covers 15 residues. CDR3 sequence: CASSTNRGYQETQYF. CDR3 nucleotide sequence: TGTGCCAGCAGTACAAATAGGGGGTACCAAGAGACCCAGTACTTC.

This clonotype was observed a few times. This sequence joins TRBV25-1 and TRBJ2-1; D not certain. The CDR3 is made up of 11 amino acids. V was trimmed by 3 bases and J by 7 bases, leaving 4 bases between them. Germline CDR1 is MGHDK and CDR2 is SYGVNS. CDR3 coding DNA: TGTGCCAGCAGTGATAATAATGAGCAGTTCTTC. Amino acids: CASSDNNEQFF.

The chain links TRBV2 to TRBJ1-2, with TRBD1 matching over 10 bases. V lost 11 bases and J lost 5; bases outside the gene matches: 11. The germline V gene has CDR1 SNHLY and CDR2 FYNNEI. This CDR3 has 14 residues. CDR3 bases: TGTGCCTCTCAGCCGGGGGACAGGGGTTATGGCTACACCTTC. The encoded protein is CASQPGDRGYGYTF.

This clonotype was recorded a few times. The chain recombines TRBV29-1 with TRBJ1-2; D unclear. Deletions cut 3 bases from V and 2 bases from J, with 7 bases between. The CDR3 runs 12 residues. Per germline, CDR1 SQVTM and CDR2 ANQGSEA. The CDR3 protein is CSVDPINYGYTF. CDR3 nucleotides: TGCAGCGTTGACCCGATAAACTATGGCTACACCTTC.

The chain links TRBV12-1 to TRBJ2-1; the table's D call TRBD2 went unverified against the DNA. TRBV12-1 is labeled a pseudogene. The CDR3 runs to 16 residues. CDR3 protein: CASSFGGTSGTNEQFF. CDR3 nucleotides: TGTGCCAGCAGCTTCGGAGGGACTAGCGGGACCAATGAGCAGTTCTTC.

This clonotype was recorded at least ten times. V and J are TRBV6-5 and TRBJ2-5; D is ambiguous. CDR1 is MNHEY, CDR2 SVGAGI, per germline. Trimming pared 5 bases from V and 5 bases from J, leaving 6 bases between. The length of the CDR3 is 11 residues. CDR3 DNA: TGTGCCAGCAGTACCCGGGAGACCCAGTACTTC. This encodes CASSTRETQYF.